This T cell receptor (beta chain) was sequenced for a study of T cells in Graves' hyperthyroidism and ophthalmopathy. A sample of blood taken at first hyperthyroidism diagnosis preceded any ophthalmopathy symptoms. The source of the PBMCs was 8.5 to 10 ml of fresh peripheral blood. This clonotype was counted a few times. Its target is unknown. General observations from the study: Blood also contained most expanded thyroid clonotypes above 0.001. Ophthalmopathy was predicted by the model a median of approximately 6 months ahead of onset.

RNA transcripts served as the template for amplifying TCR beta CDR3 regions. The primer set for the first-round RT-PCR of the TCR CDR3 was HTBI. Using its own MiXCR run on the multiplex PCR reads, TCRdb lists one record per CDR3 protein. The data show 600,000 to 850,000 distinct CDR3 sequences, around a sixth seen once. The receptor was isolated from a woman between 45 and 60 years old with Graves' hyperthyroidism that later progressed to Graves' ophthalmopathy. The sequenced sample consisted of blood.

CDR3 nucleotide sequence: TGTGCCAGTAGTACCGCTAGCGGGGACTACTACGAGCAGTACTTC. It specifies CASSTASGDYYEQYF. This chain links TRBV19 with TRBJ2-7, with TRBD2 identical over 9 bases. The trim removed 4 bases at V and 3 bases at J, leaving 7 bases unmatched. The CDR3 is 15 amino acids. Germline CDR1 is LNHDA and CDR2 is SQIVND (reference sequence).